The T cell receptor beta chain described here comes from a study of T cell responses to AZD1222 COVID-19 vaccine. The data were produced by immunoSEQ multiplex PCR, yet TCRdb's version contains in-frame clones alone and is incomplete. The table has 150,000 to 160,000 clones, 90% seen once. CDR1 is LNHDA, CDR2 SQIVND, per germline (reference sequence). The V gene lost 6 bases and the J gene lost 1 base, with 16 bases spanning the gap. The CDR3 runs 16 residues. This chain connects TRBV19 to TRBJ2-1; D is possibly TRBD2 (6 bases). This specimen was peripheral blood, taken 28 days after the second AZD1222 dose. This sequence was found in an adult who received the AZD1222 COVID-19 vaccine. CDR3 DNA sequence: TGTGCCAGTAGCAAAACCCGGGGGAGTTCCTACAATGAGCAGTTCTTC. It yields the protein CASSKTRGSSYNEQFF.